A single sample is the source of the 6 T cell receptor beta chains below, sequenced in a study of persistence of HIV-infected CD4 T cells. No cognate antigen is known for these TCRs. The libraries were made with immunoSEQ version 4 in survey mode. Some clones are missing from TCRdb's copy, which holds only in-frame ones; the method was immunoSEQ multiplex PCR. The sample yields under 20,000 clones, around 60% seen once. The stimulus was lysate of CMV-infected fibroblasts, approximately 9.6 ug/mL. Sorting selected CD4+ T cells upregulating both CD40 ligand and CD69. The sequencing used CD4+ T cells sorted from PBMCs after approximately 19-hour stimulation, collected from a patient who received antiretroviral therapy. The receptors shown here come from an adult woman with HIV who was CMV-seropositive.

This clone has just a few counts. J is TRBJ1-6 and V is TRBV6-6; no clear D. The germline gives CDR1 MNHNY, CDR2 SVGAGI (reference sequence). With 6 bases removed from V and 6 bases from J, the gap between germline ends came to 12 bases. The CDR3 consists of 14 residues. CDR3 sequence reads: CASRPTDGNSPLHF. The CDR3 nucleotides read TGTGCCAGCAGGCCAACGGACGGTAATTCACCCCTCCACTTT.

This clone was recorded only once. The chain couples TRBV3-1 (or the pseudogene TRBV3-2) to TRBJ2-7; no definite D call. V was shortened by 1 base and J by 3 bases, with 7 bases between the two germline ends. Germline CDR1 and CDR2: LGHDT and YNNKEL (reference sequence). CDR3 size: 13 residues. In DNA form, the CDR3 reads TGTGCCAGCAGCCAAGCTCAGGTCTACGAGCAGTACTTC. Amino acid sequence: CASSQAQVYEQYF.

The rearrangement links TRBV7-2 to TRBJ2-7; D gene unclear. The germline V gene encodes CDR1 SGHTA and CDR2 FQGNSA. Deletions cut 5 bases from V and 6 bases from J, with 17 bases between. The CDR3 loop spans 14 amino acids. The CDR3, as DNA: TGTGCCAGCAGCCCGGACCCCCTAAAAGCCGAGCAGTACTTC. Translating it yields CASSPDPLKAEQYF.

The CDR3 DNA reads TGTGCCAGCAGCCAATCCCACCAGGGTGGCACAGATACGCAGTATTTT. Protein sequence: CASSQSHQGGTDTQYF. The chain has TRBV16 and TRBJ2-3; weak D call: TRBD1 (5 bases). The CDR3 extends over 16 amino acids. Trimming took off 0 bases at V and 1 base at J, with 11 bases between the two ends. The germline CDR1 and CDR2 sequences are KGHSY and FQNENV.

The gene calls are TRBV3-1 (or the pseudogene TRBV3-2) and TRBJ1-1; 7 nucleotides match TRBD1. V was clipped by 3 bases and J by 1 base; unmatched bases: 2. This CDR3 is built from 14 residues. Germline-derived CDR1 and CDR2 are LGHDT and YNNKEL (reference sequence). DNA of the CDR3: TGTGCCAGCAGCCATAACAGGGGGAACACTGAAGCTTTCTTT. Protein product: CASSHNRGNTEAFF.

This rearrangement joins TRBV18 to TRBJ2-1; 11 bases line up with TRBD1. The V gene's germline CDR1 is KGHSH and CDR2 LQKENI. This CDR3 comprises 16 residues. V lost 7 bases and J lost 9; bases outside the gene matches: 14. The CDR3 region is CASLPQGQGAPPEQFF. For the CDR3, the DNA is TGTGCCAGCTTACCCCAAGGACAGGGGGCGCCCCCTGAGCAGTTCTTC.